These T cell receptor beta chains were read from a single sample in a study of shared clonotypes between healthy human individuals. Method: immunoSEQ multiplex PCR; TCRdb's copy keeps in-frame clones and lacks some. This table holds over 2 million clones, just under 95% found once. Sequenced input: naive CD8+ T cells sorted from blood. All receptors come from a man between 18 and 29 years old in good health. Both conserved end residues are part of each CDR3. A D gene is named only where the DNA matches it firmly. Clone size is not always given. Where it is, it says once, few, many or a class for expanded clones.

v_gene	j_gene	abundance	d_gene	CDR3aa	CDR3nt
TRBV9	TRBJ2-7	.	TRBD1	CASSVGQGVTEQYF	TGTGCCAGCAGCGTAGGACAGGGGGTGACCGAGCAGTACTTC
TRBV7-9	TRBJ1-6	.	.	CASSVTGTDSPLHF	TGTGCCAGCAGCGTCACAGGGACCGATTCACCCCTCCACTTT
TRBV28	TRBJ2-7	once	.	CASSLRGAYEQYF	TGTGCCAGCAGTTTGAGGGGGGCCTACGAGCAGTACTTC
TRBV30	TRBJ2-2	.	TRBD1	CAWSANSGTGVDGELFF	TGTGCCTGGAGTGCCAATTCCGGGACAGGGGTTGACGGGGAGCTGTTTTTT
TRBV9	TRBJ1-2	once	TRBD1	CASSQQGDYGYTF	TGTGCCAGCAGCCAGCAGGGGGACTATGGCTACACCTTC
TRBV7-9	TRBJ2-7	once	TRBD2	CASSARTSGSYYEQYF	TGTGCCAGCAGCGCTAGGACTAGCGGGAGCTACTACGAGCAGTACTTC
TRBV7-6	TRBJ2-5	.	TRBD2	CASSPRRSGGSPRETQYF	TGTGCCAGCAGCCCCCGGCGCTCGGGAGGATCCCCCCGAGAGACCCAGTACTTC
TRBV27	TRBJ1-1	.	.	CASSLGGGTTEAFF	TGTGCCAGCAGCCTCGGGGGGGGGACCACTGAAGCTTTCTTT
TRBV6-6	TRBJ2-3	.	.	CASTPNPVSTDTQYF	TGTGCCAGCACCCCGAATCCGGTTAGCACAGATACGCAGTATTTT
TRBV9	TRBJ2-3	once	TRBD2	CASSVAGREYTDTQYF	TGTGCCAGCAGCGTAGCTGGGCGGGAGTACACAGATACGCAGTATTTT
TRBV23-1	TRBJ1-2	.	.	CASSPTQDLAHGYTF	TGCGCCAGCAGTCCAACCCAGGACCTTGCTCACGGCTACACCTTC
TRBV4-1	TRBJ1-3	.	.	CASSPSRVLSGNTIYF	TGCGCCAGCAGCCCCTCGAGGGTGCTCTCTGGAAACACCATATATTTT
TRBV2	TRBJ1-1	.	TRBD1	CASSAWTGGVTEAFF	TGTGCCAGCAGTGCCTGGACAGGGGGCGTCACTGAAGCTTTCTTT
TRBV25-1	TRBJ1-2	.	TRBD1	CASSGVTGFGGYTF	TGTGCCAGCAGTGGGGTGACAGGGTTTGGTGGCTACACCTTC
TRBV2	TRBJ1-2	.	.	CASREPGLGGYTF	TGTGCCAGCAGGGAACCAGGCCTGGGGGGCTACACCTTC
TRBV7-9	TRBJ1-4	.	.	CASSLGGSANEKLFF	TGTGCCAGCAGCTTAGGGGGGTCGGCTAATGAAAAACTGTTTTTT
TRBV6-5	TRBJ1-1	.	.	CASSFYVNTEAFF	TGTGCCAGCAGTTTCTATGTTAACACTGAAGCTTTCTTT
TRBV4-1	TRBJ1-2	once	.	CASSQGGGYGYTF	TGCGCCAGCAGCCAAGGAGGGGGCTATGGCTACACCTTC
TRBV6-5	TRBJ1-1	.	.	CASSQTEYTEAFF	TGTGCCAGCAGCCAAACCGAATACACTGAAGCTTTCTTT
TRBV12-5	TRBJ2-5	.	TRBD2	CASGPGRGFETQYF	TGTGCTAGTGGTCCCGGGCGGGGGTTCGAGACCCAGTACTTC
TRBV10-2	TRBJ2-1	.	.	CASSEGYEQFF	TGCGCCAGCAGTGAGGGTTACGAGCAGTTCTTC
TRBV5-1	TRBJ2-7	.	TRBD2	CASSPGTSGRLNGYEQYF	TGCGCCAGCAGCCCTGGGACTAGCGGGAGGCTGAACGGGTACGAGCAGTACTTC
TRBV11-2	TRBJ2-2	.	.	CASRPSGLYTGELFF	TGTGCCAGCAGGCCCTCGGGGCTTTACACCGGGGAGCTGTTTTTT
TRBV2	TRBJ2-2	.	.	CASIGGENTGELFF	TGTGCCAGCATTGGAGGAGAGAACACCGGGGAGCTGTTTTTT
TRBV25-1	TRBJ2-7	.	TRBD2	CASRGGTSLYEQYF	TGTGCCAGCAGGGGAGGGACTAGCTTGTACGAGCAGTACTTC
TRBV13	TRBJ2-7	.	.	CASSLGRTYEQYF	TGTGCCAGCAGCTTAGGTAGAACCTACGAGCAGTACTTC
TRBV27	TRBJ1-2	.	TRBD1	CASSLYRGDGYTF	TGTGCCAGCAGTTTATACAGGGGAGATGGCTACACCTTC
TRBV5-4	TRBJ1-1	.	.	CASSLPGHPSLNTEAFF	TGTGCCAGCAGCCTTCCGGGACACCCATCCTTGAACACTGAAGCTTTCTTT
TRBV5-4	TRBJ2-7	.	TRBD2	CASSFYLLESGRAGEQYF	TGTGCCAGCAGCTTCTACCTCCTCGAGAGCGGGAGGGCCGGCGAGCAGTACTTC
TRBV4-1	TRBJ2-1	.	.	CASSQSGTVEQFF	TGCGCCAGCAGCCAATCCGGGACGGTCGAGCAGTTCTTC
TRBV7-9	TRBJ2-3	.	.	CASSLSVGSTDTQYF	TGTGCCAGCAGCTTAAGCGTCGGATCCACAGATACGCAGTATTTT
TRBV11-3	TRBJ2-1	once	TRBD2	CASSLAGGPGEQFF	TGTGCCAGCAGCTTAGCGGGAGGGCCGGGTGAGCAGTTCTTC
TRBV6-1	TRBJ1-1	.	.	CASSDPTRMNTEAFF	TGTGCCAGCAGTGACCCGACACGAATGAACACTGAAGCTTTCTTT
TRBV7-9	TRBJ2-3	.	.	CASSPARTDTQYF	TGTGCCAGCAGCCCAGCTAGAACAGATACGCAGTATTTT
TRBV4-1	TRBJ1-3	.	.	CASSQPGLISGNTIYF	TGCGCCAGCAGCCAACCGGGACTCATCTCTGGAAACACCATATATTTT
TRBV15	TRBJ2-3	.	.	CATSRDLYPTLASTDTQYF	TGTGCCACCAGCAGAGATTTGTATCCTACCCTAGCTTCCACAGATACGCAGTATTTT
TRBV30	TRBJ1-2	.	.	CAWSVAGLGGGYTF	TGTGCCTGGAGTGTAGCAGGGTTGGGGGGAGGCTACACCTTC
TRBV6-5	TRBJ1-1	.	.	CASSYALGDTEAFF	TGTGCCAGCAGTTACGCGTTGGGGGACACTGAAGCTTTCTTT
TRBV27	TRBJ1-2	.	.	CASRFPGPNPAYTF	TGTGCCAGCAGATTTCCGGGACCTAACCCGGCCTACACCTTC
TRBV4-1	TRBJ2-7	.	.	CASSQARDGYEQYF	TGCGCCAGCAGCCAAGCCCGGGACGGCTACGAGCAGTACTTC
TRBV7-9	TRBJ1-2	.	.	CASSSNPRERYTF	TGTGCCAGCAGCTCGAATCCGAGGGAGCGCTACACCTTC
TRBV4-3	TRBJ2-1	.	TRBD2	CASSQDREGYNEQFF	TGCGCCAGCAGCCAAGATAGGGAGGGTTACAATGAGCAGTTCTTC
TRBV19	TRBJ2-7	.	.	CASSIDIRVSYEQYF	TGTGCCAGTAGTATAGATATCAGGGTCTCCTACGAGCAGTACTTC
TRBV7-9	TRBJ1-2	.	.	CASGDPGDGYTF	TGTGCCAGTGGGGACCCAGGTGATGGCTACACCTTC
TRBV5-4	TRBJ1-2	.	.	CASSSIIEAYGYTF	TGTGCCAGCAGTTCTATTATTGAGGCCTATGGCTACACCTTC
TRBV27	TRBJ2-2	.	TRBD1	CASSLGTGDTGELFF	TGTGCCAGCAGTCTTGGGACAGGGGACACCGGGGAGCTGTTTTTT